This record covers a single TCR beta chain. The target antigen is unknown. The sample originates from a study of cytomegalovirus exposure and HLA in healthy donors. Study observations and caveats: Exclusion applied to some V segments, including TRBV6-2 and TRBV6-3, as they were indistinguishable.

PCR amplification relied on 60 Vbeta primers (plus 13 Jbeta primers). TCRdb keeps only in-frame clones here, not all; method: immunoSEQ multiplex PCR. The table shows 150,000 to 200,000 clones, with more than 60% occurring only once. The CDR3 covers 15 residues. Germline CDR1 reads SNHLY; CDR2 reads FYNNEI. Trimming took 6 bases from V and 5 from J; bases not matched to a gene: 11. The specimen was PBMCs. The V call is TRBV2, the J call TRBJ2-5, with 8 bases identical to TRBD1. The TCR was taken from an older woman in good health and CMV-seropositive. The CDR3 here is CASRAGGVGSETQYF. CDR3 nucleotides: TGTGCCAGCAGGGCAGGGGGCGTGGGGTCCGAGACCCAGTACTTC.